Below are 13 T cell receptor beta chains sequenced from a single sample in a study of regulatory T cells in long-lasting Graves disease. Described time point: newly diagnosed GD, antithyroid drugs for less than 3 months. Generation of the TCR library employed RNA extracted from PBMCs. For TCR beta, libraries came from iRepertoire HTBI primers and Arm-PCR of CDR3 regions. MiXCR, run by TCRdb on the multiplex PCR reads, gives a single entry per CDR3 protein. There are some 220,000 distinct CDR3 sequences in the sample; approximately 19% occur only once, and about an eighth lies in the top ten. These data are also associated with another study on T cells in Graves' hyperthyroidism and ophthalmopathy.

Specimen: peripheral blood mononuclear cells (PBMCs), collected at new diagnosis, from a patient treated with antithyroid drugs. The receptors here all came from a woman under 40 with Graves disease.

This clonotype was recorded at least ten times. V and J are TRBV6-1 and TRBJ1-5; D remains ambiguous. The CDR3 spans 15 residues. Looked up from germline, CDR1 is MNHNS and CDR2 is SASEGT. V was trimmed by 2 bases and J by 5 bases, leaving 13 bases between them. CDR3 residues: CASSELGKGYQPQHF. DNA of the CDR3: TGTGCCAGCAGTGAACTGGGTAAGGGTTATCAGCCCCAGCATTTT.

This clonotype was counted at least ten times. The chain recombines TRBV7-9 with TRBJ2-1, with D perhaps given as TRBD1 or TRBD2 (6 bases each). The CDR3 length is 13 residues. Germline CDR1 reads SEHNR; CDR2 reads FQNEAQ (reference sequence). V was clipped by 5 bases and J by 9 bases, with 14 bases between them. The CDR3 loop is CASSPYEGGEQFF. CDR3 DNA sequence: TGTGCCAGCAGCCCCTACGAGGGGGGTGAGCAGTTCTTC.

There are many counts of this clonotype. The chain is built from TRBV2 and TRBJ2-7; 7 bases match TRBD2. Germline CDR1 SNHLY, CDR2 FYNNEI. CDR3 length: 13 amino acids. V shed 3 bases and J 5 bases; nucleotides not matched to a gene: 4. CDR3 amino acids: CASSEGGSDEQYF. As DNA, the CDR3 is TGTGCCAGCAGTGAGGGGGGGTCGGACGAGCAGTACTTC. Variable domain in full (rest from reference TRBV2 and TRBJ2-7): EPEVTQTPSHQVTQMGQEVILRCVPISNHLYFYWYRQILGQKVEFLVSFYNNEISEKSEIFDDQFSVERPDGSNFTLKIRSTKLEDSAMYFCASSEGGSDEQYFGPGTRLTVT.

This clonotype appeared many times. DNA of the CDR3: TGTGCCAGCAAGGGGGACAGTGGTGAAAAACTGTTTTTT. It translates to CASKGDSGEKLFF. The genes are TRBV3-1 and TRBJ1-4; 7 bases align to TRBD1. With V trimmed by 7 bases and J by 7 bases, 6 bases remained unmatched. This CDR3 comprises 13 residues. Germline V CDR1 and CDR2: LGHDT, YNNKEL (reference sequence).

This clonotype was picked up a small number of times. The CDR3 DNA reads as TGTGCCAGCAGCTTAGCGGAGGACAGGGTAGCTTTCTTT. As protein: CASSLAEDRVAFF. The V call is TRBV7-9, the J call TRBJ1-1; 8 bases agree with TRBD1. The CDR3 contains 13 residues. V was pared by 0 bases and J by 10 bases, with 4 bases of the junction left unmatched. Germline loops: CDR1 SEHNR, CDR2 FQNEAQ (reference sequence).

This clonotype was recorded many times. The J gene is TRBJ1-5, the V gene TRBV27; D gene ambiguous. V lost 1 base and J 4 bases, leaving 11 bases between the germline ends. CDR3 length: 15 residues. The V gene's germline CDR1 is MNHEY and CDR2 SMNVEV (reference sequence). CDR3 in DNA: TGTGCCAGCAGTTTATTCGGGCGGGAAAATCAGCCCCAGCATTTT. It specifies CASSLFGRENQPQHF.

This clonotype was seen ten or more times. The chain joins TRBV19 to TRBJ1-5, with TRBD1 as a possible D gene (5 bases). The CDR3 has 15 residues. Between the trimmed V and J ends, which lost 7 bases and 5 bases, there was a span of 18 bases. Germline V gives CDR1 LNHDA, CDR2 SQIVND (reference sequence). In DNA, the CDR3 is TGTGCCAGTAACCCACTACACAGGTCCGATCAGCCCCAGCATTTT. This gives the protein CASNPLHRSDQPQHF.

This clonotype was counted ten times or more. The gene calls are TRBV5-4 and TRBJ2-7; 7 nucleotides align to TRBD1. The CDR3 runs to 14 residues. Germline trimming cut 2 bases from V and 2 bases from J; bases unmatched to any gene: 4. CDR1 is SGHNT, CDR2 YYREEE, per germline (reference sequence). The CDR3: CASSLPGTAYEQYF. CDR3 in DNA: TGTGCCAGCAGCTTACCCGGGACAGCCTACGAGCAGTACTTC.

This chain joins TRBV6-5 and TRBJ1-1; tentatively, D is TRBD1 (5 bases). The V gene lost 0 bases and the J gene lost 8 bases, with 10 bases spanning the gap. Germline V CDR1 and CDR2: MNHEY, SVGAGI. The CDR3 extends over 13 amino acids. Here the CDR3 reads CASSYSGGREAFF. CDR3 nucleotides: TGTGCCAGCAGTTACTCGGGGGGAAGAGAAGCTTTCTTT.

This clonotype occurred many times. The rearrangement joins TRBV2 to TRBJ2-5; 11 bases align to TRBD2. Trimming cost V 6 bases and J 2 bases; bases outside gene matches: 8. Germline V gene sequence: CDR1 SNHLY, CDR2 FYNNEI. CDR3 size: 16 residues. The CDR3 DNA reads TGTGCCAGCAGCTCCGGGACTAGCGGCCCTCAAGAGACCCAGTACTTC. Translation: CASSSGTSGPQETQYF.

Regarding this clonotype: A read error is the likely source, as a far larger clone sits one nucleotide away. CDR3 in DNA: TGTGCCAGCAGTGGATCCCTGATCCAAGAGGACATTCAGTACTTC. Protein product: CASSGSLIQEDIQYF. The chain uses TRBV2 and TRBJ1-2; D unresolved. The J call may be mistaken, given a closer DNA end match to TRBJ2-4. Germline V gives CDR1 SNHLY, CDR2 FYNNEI. This CDR3 region has 15 residues.

This clonotype was recorded many times. This chain's CDR3 is CASSRLPKTSGGDNEQFF. DNA of the CDR3: TGTGCCAGCAGCCGACTTCCGAAGACTAGCGGGGGTGACAATGAGCAGTTCTTC. V and J are TRBV28 and TRBJ2-1; 12 positions match TRBD2. V lost 6 bases, J lost 5 bases, and 14 bases stayed unmatched. Per germline, CDR1 MDHEN and CDR2 SYDVKM. This CDR3 contains 18 residues.

The chain combines TRBV12-3 or TRBV12-4 with TRBJ1-5; D is uncertain. CDR3 length equals 16 residues. Trimming stripped 7 bases from V and 4 bases from J, with 20 bases between. The CDR3 DNA reads as TGTGCCAGCACCCTTCAGGCCGGGTTCGAAAATCAGCCCCAGCATTTT. Translation gives CASTLQAGFENQPQHF.